This entry concerns a single TCR beta chain. These data belong to a study of blood T cell repertoires in COVID-19. Study summary: Whether acute or convalescent, the COVID-19 samples came from the United States, Italy and Spain. PBMCs, B-cell-depleted T cells, or T cells provided the cDNA or gDNA that made up the material.

Authors' analysis steps: Amplification from reference gene primers served as the basis for estimated nucleated cell counts. The method was immunoSEQ multiplex PCR; TCRdb's version includes in-frame clones alone and lacks a portion of them. Clone size and V and J calls were adopted from that table, with D and trimming inferred from the DNA. The data contain 100,000 to 130,000 clones, 90% to 95% of them singletons. The V gene's germline CDR1 is ENHRY and CDR2 SYGVKD. This CDR3 has 13 residues. V dropped 4 bases and J dropped 0 bases, with 7 bases sitting between them. Sequencing was done on a sample of peripheral blood. The clonotype comes from a woman in her twenties or thirties with acute or convalescent COVID-19. V and J are TRBV10-3 and TRBJ2-7; D perhaps matches TRBD1 (5 bases). DNA of the CDR3: TGTGCCATCAGTGGGACAAACTCCTACGAGCAGTACTTC. This translates into CAISGTNSYEQYF.